This T cell receptor (beta chain) comes out of a study of technical replicates of blood from a handful of donors. The repertoire was sequenced with immunoSEQ multiplex PCR; TCRdb's copy has only in-frame clones and lacks some. The sample has over 85,000 clones, 95% to 97% seen once. The table lists this clone with a few counts. V was pared by 3 bases and J by 8 bases, with 11 bases of the junction left unmatched. This CDR3 comprises 15 residues. Germline V CDR1 and CDR2: MNHNY, SVGAGI (reference sequence). Sequenced material: T cells isolated from PBMCs. The chain uses TRBV6-6 and TRBJ1-2, with 8 bases that match TRBD1. This clonotype originated in a human donor in good health. In DNA form, the CDR3 reads TGTGCCAGCAGTTATTACCCAGGGGGCATCTACGGCTACACCTTC. It translates to CASSYYPGGIYGYTF.